This is a list of T cell receptor beta chains from one sample in a study of cytomegalovirus exposure and HLA in healthy donors. Clones were read by immunoSEQ multiplex PCR, and TCRdb kept only the in-frame ones, dropping some. The sample holds about 140,000 clones, 77% seen once. Sequencing input: PBMCs. These receptors were taken from a female donor in good health and CMV-seronegative. The CDR3 runs from the conserved cysteine through the conserved F or W. Fields, in order: V gene, CDR3 protein.

>TRBV19
CASSIVGSTNEKLFF
>TRBV7-9
CASSSGQVMPLTQYF
>TRBV7-8
CASSLTAHRGTAVDSPLHF
>TRBV5-6
CASSETGMAGANVLTF
>TRBV27
CATQGQGLTEAFF
>TRBV7-9
CASSSTTSAPLEQYF
>TRBV29-1
CSVEVPGRENTEAFF
>TRBV29-1
CSVEDSGGAYEQYF
>TRBV4-1
CASSQEGASGGRTDTQYF
>TRBV11-3
CASSQGRHNEQFF
>TRBV2
CASSFVKAVVGQYF
>TRBV7-9
CASSSRQVRAFF
>TRBV7-8
CASTVSGQGDGYTF
>TRBV5-1
CASSLVADSYNEQFF
>TRBV11-3
CASSPRSGGGRTEAFF
>TRBV28
CASTGTKTEAFF